A selection of T cell receptor beta chains follows, all from one sample in a study of T cell responses to AZD1222 COVID-19 vaccine. TCRdb keeps only in-frame clones here, not all; method: immunoSEQ multiplex PCR. The sample lists around 120,000 clones, approximately 88% occurring once. The material sequenced was peripheral blood, taken on day 0 of AZD1222 vaccination. These receptor sequences come from an adult in good health. CDR3s include the opening cysteine and the closing phenylalanine or tryptophan. The order of the fields is V gene, clone size, J gene, D gene, CDR3 DNA, CDR3 protein. D genes are given only for firm matches. Part of the rows lack a size; the others show once, few, many or a class for expanded clones.

TRBV13,-,TRBJ2-3,TRBD2,TGTGCCAGCAGCCCCCCAGGGAGGGGCCCGGGGGCAGATACGCAGTATTTT,CASSPPGRGPGADTQYF
TRBV5-8,-,TRBJ2-3,-,TGTGCCAGCAGCCCAGCACGGGGGGCGTTCGGCACAGATACGCAGTATTTT,CASSPARGAFGTDTQYF
TRBV27,-,TRBJ2-1,-,TGTGCCAGCAGTAAAATCAGAGCCTCCTACAATGAGCAGTTCTTC,CASSKIRASYNEQFF
TRBV3-1/TRBV3-2,few,TRBJ1-2,TRBD1,TGTGCCAGCAGCCAAGTGACAGGGAGGGATGGCTACACCTTC,CASSQVTGRDGYTF
TRBV6-5,once,TRBJ1-6,-,TGTGCCAGCAGTTACGAGGGGGTATCACCCCTCCACTTT,CASSYEGVSPLHF
TRBV6-5,once,TRBJ1-1,-,TGTGCCAGCAGACGTCTGAATATGAACACTGAAGCTTTCTTT,CASRRLNMNTEAFF
TRBV6-4,-,TRBJ2-1,TRBD2,TGTGCCAGCAGTGACTCGGGAGCGGGAGGGAGCTCCTACAATGAGCAGTTCTTC,CASSDSGAGGSSYNEQFF
TRBV5-1,few,TRBJ1-5,-,TGCGCCAGCAGTACCTGGGTTGGGCAGCCCCAGCATTTT,CASSTWVGQPQHF
TRBV9,-,TRBJ2-5,-,TGTGCCAGCAGCCCCGGAGAGCTCCGACAGACCCAGTACTTC,CASSPGELRQTQYF
TRBV14,-,TRBJ1-1,-,TGTGCCAGCAGCCTCCTAAATCTGGGAAACACTGAAGCTTTCTTT,CASSLLNLGNTEAFF
TRBV18,-,TRBJ2-7,-,TGTGCCAGCTCCCTTGAGGGGGGTCGGGAGCAGTACTTC,CASSLEGGREQYF
TRBV6-5,-,TRBJ1-2,-,TGTGCCAGCAGTTACTTGGGGGGCCTCGGCTACACCTTC,CASSYLGGLGYTF
TRBV5-1,-,TRBJ1-3,TRBD1,TGCGCCAGCGCGACAGGGGAAGGTTTGGGAAACACCATATATTTT,CASATGEGLGNTIYF
TRBV7-2,-,TRBJ2-7,-,TGTGCCAGCAGCTTAGCGCCCCTAGCGAACGAGCAGTACTTC,CASSLAPLANEQYF
TRBV4-2,-,TRBJ2-6,TRBD1,TGTGCCAGCAGCGTCGGGACAGGGTCTGGGGCCAACGTCCTGACTTTC,CASSVGTGSGANVLTF
TRBV18,few,TRBJ1-5,TRBD1,TGTGCCAGCTCACCGAGAGGACAGGACTTTAGCAATCAGCCCCAGCATTTT,CASSPRGQDFSNQPQHF
TRBV6-5,-,TRBJ1-2,-,TGTGCCAGCAGTTACTCGGTCAACTTGAACTATGGCTACACCTTC,CASSYSVNLNYGYTF
TRBV5-1,-,TRBJ1-1,-,TGCGCCAGCAGCGCCTCCGGAAAGATGAACACTGAAGCTTTCTTT,CASSASGKMNTEAFF
TRBV27,once,TRBJ1-1,-,TGTGCCAGCAGTATACAGGGAAAGACTGAAGCTTTCTTT,CASSIQGKTEAFF
TRBV13,-,TRBJ2-7,TRBD2,TGTGCCAGCAGCCCCGGGACTAGCGCCTACGAGCAGTACTTC,CASSPGTSAYEQYF
TRBV6-4,-,TRBJ2-2,TRBD2,TGTGCCAGCAGTGACTCGGGGCGGGAGAATACCGGGGAGCTGTTTTTT,CASSDSGRENTGELFF
TRBV7-8,-,TRBJ1-3,-,TGTGCCAGCAGCTTAGTCCCAGTAAACACCATATATTTT,CASSLVPVNTIYF
TRBV10-3,-,TRBJ1-4,TRBD1,TGTGCCATCAGTGGGGGGACAGGAACCTCAACTAATGAAAAACTGTTTTTT,CAISGGTGTSTNEKLFF
TRBV2,-,TRBJ1-4,-,TGTGCCAGCAGTGACTGGGGGCAGGGAAAACTGTTTTTT,CASSDWGQGKLFF
TRBV7-2,-,TRBJ1-3,TRBD1,TGTGCCAGCAAACCACTGGCAGGGGGTAGAAACACCATATATTTT,CASKPLAGGRNTIYF
TRBV5-5,-,TRBJ2-3,-,TGTGCCAGCAGCTTGGTGGGGAGAACTAGCACAGATACGCAGTATTTT,CASSLVGRTSTDTQYF
TRBV19,-,TRBJ2-2,TRBD2,TGTGCCAGTAGTATGGGGACTAGCGGGAACACCGGGGAGCTGTTTTTT,CASSMGTSGNTGELFF
TRBV19,-,TRBJ2-2,-,TGTGCCAGTAGTATTGGGGGGCCGGGCGGGGAGCTGTTTTTT,CASSIGGPGGELFF
TRBV24-1,-,TRBJ1-6,-,TGTGCCACCAGTGAGGTCGGCAGCTCCTATAATTCACCCCTCCACTTT,CATSEVGSSYNSPLHF
TRBV19,-,TRBJ1-2,TRBD1,TGTGCCAGTAGTATGCCAACCGGGACAGGGATCCGCTATGGCTACACCTTC,CASSMPTGTGIRYGYTF
TRBV7-7,once,TRBJ2-2,-,TGTGCTAGCAGCTTAGCGACGGGGGCCGGGGAGCTGTTTTTT,CASSLATGAGELFF
TRBV6-5,-,TRBJ2-5,TRBD1,TGTGCCAGCAGTTACAACAGGGGTCAAGAGACCCAGTACTTC,CASSYNRGQETQYF
TRBV6-5,-,TRBJ1-6,-,TGTGCCAGCAGTTACTTGGAGGGGCCTAATTCACCCCTCCACTTT,CASSYLEGPNSPLHF
TRBV19,once,TRBJ2-1,TRBD2,TGTGCCAGTAGCTCTCGGGAGCTAGCGGATGAGCAGTTCTTC,CASSSRELADEQFF
TRBV27,-,TRBJ2-1,-,TGTGCCAGCCGGGGAGCGATGGCTTCTAATGAGCAGTTCTTC,CASRGAMASNEQFF
TRBV7-9,-,TRBJ2-5,-,TGTGCCAGCAGCTTAGAACTCGGCGGCTCCCAAGAGACCCAGTACTTC,CASSLELGGSQETQYF
TRBV18,-,TRBJ1-3,-,TGTGCCAGCTCACCAAGGATCTCCGGAAACACCATATATTTT,CASSPRISGNTIYF
TRBV19,-,TRBJ2-7,TRBD1,TGTGCCAGTAGTATAGATCTATGGACAGGGGAATCAGGCGAGCAGTACTTC,CASSIDLWTGESGEQYF
TRBV27,-,TRBJ2-3,-,TGTGCCAGCAGTTTACCGGGACTGGGGTCGTATTTT,CASSLPGLGSYF
TRBV12-3/TRBV12-4,-,TRBJ1-2,TRBD1,TGTGCCAGCAGCCCCGACAGGGGGAATGGCTACACCTTC,CASSPDRGNGYTF
TRBV18,-,TRBJ1-2,-,TGTGCCAGCTCACCAGCGCGGGGCCGACCGAGCTATGGCTACACCTTC,CASSPARGRPSYGYTF
TRBV5-1,-,TRBJ2-5,-,TGCGCCAGCAGCTTGGGGCAGGCGGCAGAGACCCAGTACTTC,CASSLGQAAETQYF
TRBV10-2,-,TRBJ1-3,-,TGCGCCAGCAGTGCCTACTCTGGAAACACCATATATTTT,CASSAYSGNTIYF
TRBV25-1,-,TRBJ1-2,-,TGTGCCAGCAGTACCTCAGGGGCCCACGAAGGCTACACCTTC,CASSTSGAHEGYTF
TRBV2,-,TRBJ1-1,TRBD1,TGTGCCAGCAGACCCCAGACAGGGGACACTGAAGCTTTCTTT,CASRPQTGDTEAFF
TRBV11-2,once,TRBJ2-5,TRBD1,TGTGCCAGCAGCTCCTCCGGGACAGGGGGCAGGGAGACCCAGTACTTC,CASSSSGTGGRETQYF